This passage covers 23 T cell receptor beta chains from one sample sequenced in a study of blood T cells in healthy people across ages. Alongside a J-beta primer mix, a sample-barcoded 5' primer served in a second PCR lasting about 7 to 12 cycles. Each CDR3 protein is one row after TCRdb ran MiXCR on the 5' RACE reads. The sample shows about 730,000 distinct CDR3 sequences, roughly 47% of them seen only once. Sequenced: blood. The receptor set was obtained from a woman in her fifties or sixties in good health.

The chain joins TRBV18 to TRBJ1-2; the D gene is possibly TRBD1 (6 bases). The V and J ends lost 4 bases and 2 bases respectively, with 14 bases between them. Germline-derived CDR1 and CDR2 are KGHSH and LQKENI. The CDR3 spans 15 residues. The CDR3 DNA is TGTGCCAGCTCACTTCAGGCCCAGGGGAACTATGGCTACACCTTC. Protein product: CASSLQAQGNYGYTF.

This clonotype was counted at least ten times. In nucleotides, the CDR3 is TGTGCCAGCAGATTTAGCGGAGAAGAGACCCAGTACTTC. Translation gives CASRFSGEETQYF. This chain links TRBV7-2 with TRBJ2-5; weak D call: TRBD2 (6 bases). Trimming cost V 6 bases and J 3 bases, with 11 bases left between them. This CDR3 has 13 residues. In germline, CDR1 is SGHTA, CDR2 FQGNSA.

This clonotype has only a few counts. The V and J genes are TRBV24-1 and TRBJ1-1; a possible D gene is TRBD1 (6 bases). Trimming removed 10 bases from V and 0 bases from J, with 11 bases in between. The CDR3 length is 13 residues. Germline CDR1 and CDR2: KGHDR and SFDVKD. CDR3 in DNA: TGTGCCACAAGGAGGGGGATGAACACTGAAGCTTTCTTT. Its protein product is CATRRGMNTEAFF.

This clonotype was counted a few times. V usage is TRBV27 and J usage is TRBJ2-1; D is undetermined. The CDR3 consists of 14 residues. V dropped 5 bases and J dropped 8 bases, with 16 bases sitting between them. The germline V gene has CDR1 MNHEY and CDR2 SMNVEV (reference sequence). The CDR3 DNA sequence: TGTGCCAGCAGTCCCATAGACTCAATGTATGAGCAGTTCTTC. It translates to CASSPIDSMYEQFF.

The V gene is TRBV20-1, the J gene TRBJ2-5; TRBD2 matches 11 bases. V dropped 6 bases and J dropped 2; count of bases not matched to a gene: 5. CDR3 length equals 14 residues. Germline V gene data show CDR1 as DFQATT and CDR2 as SNEGSKA (reference sequence). In nucleotides, the CDR3 is TGCAGTGCAAAACTAGCGGGGGCACAAGAGACCCAGTACTTC. Translating gives CSAKLAGAQETQYF.

The chain uses TRBV10-3 and TRBJ2-7, with 10 bases identical to TRBD2. V lost 10 bases, J lost 2 bases, and 14 bases stayed unmatched. The CDR3 totals 16 residues. CDR1 and CDR2 from the germline V gene are ENHRY and SYGVKD. The CDR3 sequence: CATRTELAGNPYEQYF. CDR3 in DNA: TGTGCCACCCGGACAGAACTAGCGGGGAACCCCTACGAGCAGTACTTC.

The V and J genes are TRBV12-3 or TRBV12-4 and TRBJ1-2; unclear D gene. The germline V and J ends were trimmed by 7 bases and 4 bases, with 10 bases remaining between them. This CDR3 contains 12 residues. The CDR3 region is CASTPLTYGYTF. DNA of the CDR3: TGTGCCAGCACCCCACTAACCTATGGCTACACCTTC.

This clonotype was seen a few times. V is TRBV7-6 and J is TRBJ2-6; 8 bases agree with TRBD2. This CDR3 is 17 amino acids long. The V segment lost 0 bases and the J segment 2 bases; nucleotides outside the gene matches: 3. Germline CDR1 SGHVS, CDR2 FNYEAQ. The CDR3 protein is CASSLAHSGAGANVLTF. The CDR3 DNA is TGTGCCAGCAGCTTAGCCCATAGCGGGGCTGGGGCCAACGTCCTGACTTTC.

The chain has TRBV6-1 and TRBJ1-6, with 7 bases matching TRBD1. This CDR3 region has 14 residues. With V trimmed by 6 bases and J by 5 bases, 4 bases remained unmatched. CDR1 MNHNS and CDR2 SASEGT come from the germline V gene. The CDR3 DNA reads TGTGCCAGCAGAACCGGGACAGATAATTCACCCCTCCACTTT. This translates into CASRTGTDNSPLHF.

The V and J genes are TRBV9 and TRBJ1-6, with TRBD1 identical over 7 bases. CDR3 length equals 15 residues. Germline values: CDR1 SGDLS, CDR2 YYNGEE. V lost 5 bases and J lost 11; bases outside the gene matches: 13. CDR3 region: CASSQGQGVRPPLHF. CDR3 nucleotide sequence: TGTGCCAGCAGTCAGGGGCAGGGGGTTCGTCCACCCCTCCACTTT.

The chain uses TRBV4-3 and TRBJ1-6, with D perhaps matching TRBD1 (5 bases). The CDR3 runs 16 residues. V was trimmed by 0 bases and J by 2 bases, leaving 8 bases between them. Germline CDR1 reads LGHNA; CDR2 reads YSLEER. Here the CDR3 DNA reads TGCGCCAGCAGCCAAGATTGGGGGACCTATAATTCACCCCTCCACTTT. Translating gives CASSQDWGTYNSPLHF.

This clonotype was counted a few times. V gene TRBV9 combines with J gene TRBJ1-1; possibly TRBD1 for D (6 bases). The V gene's germline CDR1 is SGDLS and CDR2 YYNGEE. The CDR3 loop spans 14 amino acids. V lost 4 bases and J lost 1, with 11 bases in between. The CDR3 is CASSPQGRNTEAFF. CDR3 coding DNA: TGTGCCAGCAGCCCCCAGGGGAGGAACACTGAAGCTTTCTTT.

The V gene is TRBV10-3, the J gene TRBJ2-1; 11 nucleotides align to TRBD2. The CDR3 length is 17 residues. Germline V gene sequence: CDR1 ENHRY, CDR2 SYGVKD. Trimming at V came to 6 bases and at J to 4 bases, leaving 11 bases not matched to a gene. The CDR3 DNA follows: TGTGCCATCAGCAACTCAGACACTAGCGGGAGTTACAATGAGCAGTTCTTC. Its protein product is CAISNSDTSGSYNEQFF.

V and J are TRBV5-1 and TRBJ2-7, with a possible D match to TRBD2 (5 bases). Germline V gives CDR1 SGHRS, CDR2 YFSETQ. V was cut by 0 bases and J by 3 bases, with 13 bases left in between. This CDR3 contains 15 residues. DNA of the CDR3: TGCGCCAGCAGCTTGGTGGCCGGGGAAGTCTACGAGCAGTACTTC. Its protein product is CASSLVAGEVYEQYF. Filled out from reference TRBV5-1 and TRBJ2-7, the complete variable domain reads KAGVTQTPRYLIKTRGQQVTLSCSPISGHRSVSWYQQTPGQGLQFLFEYFSETQRNKGNFPGRFSGRQFSNSRSEMNVSTLELGDSALYLCASSLVAGEVYEQYFGPGTRLTVT.

This clonotype occurred a few times. This chain uses TRBV3-1 with TRBJ2-3, with D hard to call. The length of the CDR3 is 16 residues. Trimming left V 4 bases short and J 2 bases short, with 16 bases between. Looked up from germline, CDR1 is LGHDT and CDR2 is YNNKEL (reference sequence). The CDR3 nucleotides read TGTGCCAGCAGCCCCCAACCTGAAGTCAACACAGATACGCAGTATTTT. Protein: CASSPQPEVNTDTQYF.

In this sample, this clonotype turned up a few times. V usage is TRBV24-1 and J usage is TRBJ2-1; 12 bases align to TRBD2. Germline V gives CDR1 KGHDR, CDR2 SFDVKD. The V segment lost 6 bases and the J segment 4 bases; nucleotides outside the gene matches: 12. The CDR3 covers 18 residues. The CDR3 region is CATSSGLAGVKQYNEQFF. The CDR3 nucleotides are TGTGCCACCAGTTCGGGACTAGCGGGCGTAAAACAATACAATGAGCAGTTCTTC.

As for this clonotype: An end of the junction differs from the germline gene, which may be a read error. The genes are TRBV6-1 and TRBJ1-2, with TRBD1 matching 7 bases. CDR3 length: 15 residues. Germline V gene sequence: CDR1 MNHNS, CDR2 SASEGT. Here the CDR3 reads CASRGKKDRTYGHTF. CDR3 nucleotides: TGTGCCTCCAGGGGGAAAAAAGACAGAACCTATGGCCACACCTTC.

About this clonotype itself: The junction shows a germline mismatch at one end, possibly a read error. V usage is TRBV11-1 and J usage is TRBJ1-6, with 9 nucleotides matching TRBD1. The germline V gene encodes CDR1 SGHAT and CDR2 FQDESV (reference sequence). The CDR3 sequence is 16 residues long. The CDR3 region has the DNA TGTGCCAGCAGCTACGATAGGGGACAGGGAAATTCACCCCTCTACTTT. It yields the protein CASSYDRGQGNSPLYF.

The gene calls are TRBV29-1 and TRBJ2-1; 9 nucleotides align to TRBD2. Trimming at V came to 5 bases and at J to 0 bases, leaving 5 bases not matched to a gene. Per germline, CDR1 SQVTM and CDR2 ANQGSEA. The CDR3 contains 15 residues. CDR3 coding DNA: TGCAGCGTTAGCGGGGGGCCCGTCTCCTACAATGAGCAGTTCTTC. It translates to CSVSGGPVSYNEQFF.

The rearrangement links TRBV29-1 to TRBJ2-5; 10 bases agree with TRBD1. Trimming cost V 5 bases and J 5 bases; bases outside gene matches: 14. Germline V CDR1 and CDR2: SQVTM, ANQGSEA. There are 16 residues in the CDR3. CDR3 region: CSVFRDRGRTGETQYF. CDR3 sequence (DNA): TGCAGCGTTTTTCGGGACAGGGGACGGACAGGGGAGACCCAGTACTTC.

In the case of this clonotype: The junction and the germline gene differ at one end; a read error may be behind it. The genes are TRBV7-2 and TRBJ2-1; the match to TRBD2 covers 10 bases. CDR1 and CDR2 from the germline V gene are SGHTA and FQGNSA. The CDR3 is 15 residues long. CDR3 in amino acids: CASNPGLAEKNEQVF. The CDR3 DNA reads as TGTGCCAGCAACCCCGGACTAGCGGAGAAGAATGAGCAGGTCTTC. The variable domain in full, completed from reference TRBV7-2 and TRBJ2-1, reads GAGVSQSPSNKVTEKGKDVELRCDPISGHTALYWYRQSLGQGLEFLIYFQGNSAPDKSGLPSDRFSAERTGGSVSTLTIQRTQQEDSAVYLCASNPGLAEKNEQVFGPGTRLTVL.

This clonotype was seen repeatedly, ten times or more. This chain joins TRBV29-1 and TRBJ2-5, with D unclear. CDR3 length equals 11 residues. With 4 bases removed from V and 5 bases from J, the gap between germline ends came to 8 bases. Germline CDR1 SQVTM, CDR2 ANQGSEA. CDR3 region: CSVVSPETQYF. The CDR3 DNA reads as TGCAGCGTTGTGTCGCCGGAGACCCAGTACTTC.

This clonotype was observed a few times. The V gene is TRBV25-1, the J gene TRBJ2-1, with 9 bases aligning to TRBD1. The germline V gene encodes CDR1 MGHDK and CDR2 SYGVNS. The CDR3 is 16 residues long. The V segment lost 1 base and the J segment 1 base; nucleotides outside the gene matches: 2. This CDR3 is CASSEWGQGSYNEQFF. The CDR3 nucleotides read TGTGCCAGCAGTGAATGGGGACAGGGATCCTACAATGAGCAGTTCTTC.